This TCR beta chain was obtained from a study of cytomegalovirus exposure and HLA in healthy donors. Study findings and constraints: Cytomegalovirus-associated TCR beta chains were listed, numbering 150 to 200. Subsequent analysis revealed that first-cohort TCR clusters tended to co-occur in the 120 validation repertoires.

TCRdb keeps only in-frame clones here, not all; method: immunoSEQ multiplex PCR. The table has 90,000 or so clones, approximately 81% seen once. Points on this clone: Its specificity is not known.

Trimming pared 2 bases from V and 2 bases from J, leaving 12 bases between. Germline V gene lookup returns CDR1 MNHNS and CDR2 SASEGT. The CDR3 has 15 amino acids. This rearrangement joins TRBV6-1 to TRBJ2-5; unclear D gene. The sequenced material came from PBMCs. The clonotype comes from a man younger than 30 in good health and CMV-seropositive. The CDR3 DNA reads as TGTGCCAGCAGTGAAAGTTGGGCAGATCAAGAGACCCAGTACTTC. It is translated as CASSESWADQETQYF.